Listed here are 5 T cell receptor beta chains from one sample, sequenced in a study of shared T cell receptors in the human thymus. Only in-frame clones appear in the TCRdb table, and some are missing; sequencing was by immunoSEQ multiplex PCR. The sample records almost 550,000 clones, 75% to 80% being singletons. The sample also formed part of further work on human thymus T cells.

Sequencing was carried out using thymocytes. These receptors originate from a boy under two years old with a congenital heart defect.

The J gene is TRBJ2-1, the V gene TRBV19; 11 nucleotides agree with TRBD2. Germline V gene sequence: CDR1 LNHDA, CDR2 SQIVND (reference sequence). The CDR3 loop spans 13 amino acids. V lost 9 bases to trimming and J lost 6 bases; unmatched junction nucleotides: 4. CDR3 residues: CASNSGRGNEQFF. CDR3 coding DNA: TGTGCCAGCAATAGCGGGAGGGGCAATGAGCAGTTCTTC.

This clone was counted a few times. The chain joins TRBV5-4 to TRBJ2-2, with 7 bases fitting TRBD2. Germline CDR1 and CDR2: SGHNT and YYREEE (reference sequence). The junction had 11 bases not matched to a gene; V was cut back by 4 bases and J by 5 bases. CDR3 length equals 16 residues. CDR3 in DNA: TGTGCCAGCAGCACCCGAGGGAGCGGGGAGACCGGGGAGCTGTTTTTT. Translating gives CASSTRGSGETGELFF.

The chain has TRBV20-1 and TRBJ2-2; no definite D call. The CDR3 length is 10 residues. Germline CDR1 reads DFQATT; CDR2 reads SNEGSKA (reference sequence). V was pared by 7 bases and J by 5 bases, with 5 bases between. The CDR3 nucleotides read TGCAGTGTTCAGACCGGGGAGCTGTTTTTT. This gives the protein CSVQTGELFF.

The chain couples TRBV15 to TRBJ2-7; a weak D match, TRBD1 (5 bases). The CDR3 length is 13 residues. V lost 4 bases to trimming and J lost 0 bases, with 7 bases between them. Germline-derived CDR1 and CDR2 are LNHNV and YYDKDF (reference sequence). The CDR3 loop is CATSTTVSYEQYF. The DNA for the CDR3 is TGTGCCACCAGCACGACAGTCTCCTACGAGCAGTACTTC.

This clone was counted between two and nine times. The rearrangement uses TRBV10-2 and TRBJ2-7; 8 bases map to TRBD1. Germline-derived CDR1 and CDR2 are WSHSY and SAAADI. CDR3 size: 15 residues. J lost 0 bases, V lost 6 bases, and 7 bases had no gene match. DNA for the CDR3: TGCGCCAGCAGAGCGACAGGGGAAGGCTCCTACGAGCAGTACTTC. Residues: CASRATGEGSYEQYF.